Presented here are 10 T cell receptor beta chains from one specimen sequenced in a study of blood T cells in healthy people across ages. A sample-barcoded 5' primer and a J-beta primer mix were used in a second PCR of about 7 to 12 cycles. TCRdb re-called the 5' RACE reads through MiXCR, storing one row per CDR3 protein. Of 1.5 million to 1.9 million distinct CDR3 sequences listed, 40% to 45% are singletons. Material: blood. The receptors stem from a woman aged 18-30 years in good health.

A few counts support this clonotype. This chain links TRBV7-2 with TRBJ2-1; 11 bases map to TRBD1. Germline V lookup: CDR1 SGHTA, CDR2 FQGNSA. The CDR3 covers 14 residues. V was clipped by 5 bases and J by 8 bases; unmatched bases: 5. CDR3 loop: CASSLGTGGYEQFF. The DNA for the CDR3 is TGTGCCAGCAGCCTAGGGACAGGGGGGTATGAGCAGTTCTTC.

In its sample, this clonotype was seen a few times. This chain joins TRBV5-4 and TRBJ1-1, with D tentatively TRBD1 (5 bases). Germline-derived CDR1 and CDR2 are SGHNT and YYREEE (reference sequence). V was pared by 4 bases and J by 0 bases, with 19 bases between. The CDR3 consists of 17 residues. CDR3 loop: CASSPGGDWGVNTEAFF. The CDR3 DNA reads TGTGCCAGCAGCCCGGGGGGGGACTGGGGGGTGAACACTGAAGCTTTCTTT. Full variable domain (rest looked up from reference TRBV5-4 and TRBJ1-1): ETGVTQSPTHLIKTRGQQVTLRCSSQSGHNTVSWYQQALGQGPQFIFQYYREEENGRGNFPPRFSGLQFPNYSSELNVNALELDDSALYLCASSPGGDWGVNTEAFFGQGTRLTVV.

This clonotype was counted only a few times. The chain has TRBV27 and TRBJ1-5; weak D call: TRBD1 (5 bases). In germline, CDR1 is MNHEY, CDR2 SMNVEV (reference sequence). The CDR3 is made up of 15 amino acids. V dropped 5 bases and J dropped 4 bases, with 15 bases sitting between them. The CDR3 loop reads CASSGHAGGNQPQHF. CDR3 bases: TGTGCCAGCAGTGGTCATGCGGGGGGGAATCAGCCCCAGCATTTT.

CDR3 in amino acids: CASSLRTSGSVYEQYF. CDR3 DNA sequence: TGTGCCAGCAGTCTCCGAACTAGCGGGAGTGTCTACGAGCAGTACTTC. This chain joins TRBV12-3 or TRBV12-4 and TRBJ2-7, with 11 bases identical to TRBD2. The trim removed 5 bases at V and 3 bases at J, leaving 9 bases unmatched. This CDR3 comprises 16 residues.

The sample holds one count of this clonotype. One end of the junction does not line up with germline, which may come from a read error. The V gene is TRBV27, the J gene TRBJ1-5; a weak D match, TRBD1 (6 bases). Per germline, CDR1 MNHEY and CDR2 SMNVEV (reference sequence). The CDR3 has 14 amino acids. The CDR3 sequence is CANSDTGWDQPQHF. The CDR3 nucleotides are TGTGCCAACAGTGACACAGGGTGGGACCAGCCCCAGCATTTT.

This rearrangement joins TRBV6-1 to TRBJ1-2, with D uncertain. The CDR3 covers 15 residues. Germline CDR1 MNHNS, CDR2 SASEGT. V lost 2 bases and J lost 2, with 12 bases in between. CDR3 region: CASSEWAGTNYGYTF. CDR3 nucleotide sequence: TGTGCCAGCAGTGAATGGGCAGGAACGAACTATGGCTACACCTTC.

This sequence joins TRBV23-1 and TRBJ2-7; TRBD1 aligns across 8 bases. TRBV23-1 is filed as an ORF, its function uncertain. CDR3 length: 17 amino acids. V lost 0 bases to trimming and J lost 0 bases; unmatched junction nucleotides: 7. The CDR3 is CASSQSGQALSSYEQYF. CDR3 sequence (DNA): TGCGCCAGCAGTCAATCGGGACAGGCCTTGAGCTCCTACGAGCAGTACTTC.

In DNA form, the CDR3 reads TGTGCCAGCAGTTTGCGGAGCGGGGCTGAGGCCCAGTACTTC. It codes for CASSLRSGAEAQYF. The rearrangement joins TRBV12-3 or TRBV12-4 to TRBJ2-7, with 7 bases lining up with TRBD2. The CDR3 is made up of 14 amino acids. Losses at the gene ends were 3 bases for V and 10 bases for J; bases not matched to a gene: 12.

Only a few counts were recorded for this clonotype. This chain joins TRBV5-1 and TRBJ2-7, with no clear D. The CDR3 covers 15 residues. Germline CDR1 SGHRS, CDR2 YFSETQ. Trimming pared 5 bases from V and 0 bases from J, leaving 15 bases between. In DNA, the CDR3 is TGCGCCAGCAGAACTGGGTCTACAACCTCCTACGAGCAGTACTTC. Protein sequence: CASRTGSTTSYEQYF.

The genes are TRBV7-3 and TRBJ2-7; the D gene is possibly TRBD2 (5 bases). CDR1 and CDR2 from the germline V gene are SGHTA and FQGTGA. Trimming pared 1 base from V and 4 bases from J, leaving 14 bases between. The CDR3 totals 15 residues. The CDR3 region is CASSLNPAARYEQYF. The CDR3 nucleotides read TGTGCCAGCAGCTTAAACCCAGCGGCCCGGTACGAGCAGTACTTC.